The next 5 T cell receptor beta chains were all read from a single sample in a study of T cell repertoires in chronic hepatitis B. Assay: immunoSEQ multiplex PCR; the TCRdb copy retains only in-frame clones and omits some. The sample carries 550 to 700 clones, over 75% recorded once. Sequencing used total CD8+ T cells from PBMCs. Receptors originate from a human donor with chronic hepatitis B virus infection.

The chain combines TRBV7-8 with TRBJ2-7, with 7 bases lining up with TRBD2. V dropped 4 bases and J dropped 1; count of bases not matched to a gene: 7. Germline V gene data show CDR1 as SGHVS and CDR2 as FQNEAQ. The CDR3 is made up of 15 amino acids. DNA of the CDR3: TGTGCCAGCAGCTCTCTAGCGGTTGAGTCCTACGAGCAGTACTTC. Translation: CASSSLAVESYEQYF.

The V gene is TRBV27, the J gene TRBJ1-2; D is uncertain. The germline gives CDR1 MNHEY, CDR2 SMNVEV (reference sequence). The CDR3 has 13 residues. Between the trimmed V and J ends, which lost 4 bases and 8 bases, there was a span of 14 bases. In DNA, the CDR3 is TGTGCCAGCAGTTCCGCCCCAACGGGGGGCTACACCTTC. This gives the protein CASSSAPTGGYTF.

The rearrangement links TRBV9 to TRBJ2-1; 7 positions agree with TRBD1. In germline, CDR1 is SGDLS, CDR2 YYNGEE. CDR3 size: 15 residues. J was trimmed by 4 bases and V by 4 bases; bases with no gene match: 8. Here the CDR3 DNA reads TGTGCCAGCAGCCAGGGACAGAATTATTACAATGAGCAGTTCTTC. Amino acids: CASSQGQNYYNEQFF.

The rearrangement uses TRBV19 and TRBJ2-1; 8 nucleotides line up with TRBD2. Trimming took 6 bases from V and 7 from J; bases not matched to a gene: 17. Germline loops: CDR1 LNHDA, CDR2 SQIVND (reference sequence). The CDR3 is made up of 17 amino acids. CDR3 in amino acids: CASSNRREAVRGNEQFF. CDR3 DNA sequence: TGTGCCAGTAGCAATAGGCGGGAGGCAGTCCGCGGGAATGAGCAGTTCTTC.

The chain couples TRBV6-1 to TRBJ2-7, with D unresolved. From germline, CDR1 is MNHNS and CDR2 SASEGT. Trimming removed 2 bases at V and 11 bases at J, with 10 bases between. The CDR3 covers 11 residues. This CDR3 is CASSETLVEYF. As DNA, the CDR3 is TGTGCCAGCAGTGAAACCTTGGTGGAGTACTTC.